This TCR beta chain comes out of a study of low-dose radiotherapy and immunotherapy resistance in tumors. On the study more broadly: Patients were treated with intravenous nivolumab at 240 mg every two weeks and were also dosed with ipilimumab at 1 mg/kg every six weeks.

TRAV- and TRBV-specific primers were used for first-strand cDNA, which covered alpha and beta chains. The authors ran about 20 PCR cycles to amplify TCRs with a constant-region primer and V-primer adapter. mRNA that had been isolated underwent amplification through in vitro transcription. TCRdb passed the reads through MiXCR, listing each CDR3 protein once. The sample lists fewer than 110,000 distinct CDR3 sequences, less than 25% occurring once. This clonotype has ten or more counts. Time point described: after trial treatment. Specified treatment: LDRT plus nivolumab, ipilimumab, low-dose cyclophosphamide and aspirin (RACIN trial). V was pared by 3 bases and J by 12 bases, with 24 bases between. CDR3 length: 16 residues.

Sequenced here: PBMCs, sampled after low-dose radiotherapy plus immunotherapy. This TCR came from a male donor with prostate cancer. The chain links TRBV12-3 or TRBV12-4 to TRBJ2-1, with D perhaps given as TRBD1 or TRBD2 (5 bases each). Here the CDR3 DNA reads TGTGCCAGCAGTTTTCAGACAGACCCGTCCCTCCGGGGGCAGTTCTTC. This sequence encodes CASSFQTDPSLRGQFF.